These 29 T cell receptor beta chains were all obtained from the same sample, sequenced in a study of Graves' ophthalmopathy and Graves' hyperthyroidism. Amplified material comprised TCR beta CDR3 regions derived from RNA transcripts. The first-round RT-PCR employed HTBI primers together with the Qiagen OneStep RT-PCR kit. A multiplex PCR was then performed as the second round. From the multiplex PCR reads, TCRdb called clonotypes with MiXCR, one entry per CDR3 protein. The sample records hundreds of thousands of distinct CDR3 sequences, about two fifths being singletons. Sequencing input: peripheral blood. The origin of the receptors is an adult man with Graves' ophthalmopathy.

This CDR3 reads CASTDRQGSPGAQHF. The CDR3 nucleotides are TGTGCCAGCACCGACAGGCAGGGGTCTCCCGGGGCCCAGCATTTT. The J gene is TRBJ1-5, the V gene TRBV10-3; D perhaps matches TRBD1 (6 bases). V was cut by 10 bases and J by 11 bases, with 27 bases left in between. The CDR3 runs 15 residues. Germline assignment: CDR1 ENHRY and CDR2 SYGVKD.

This clonotype was seen many times. The chain joins TRBV10-3 to TRBJ2-2; 11 bases agree with TRBD2. Germline assignment: CDR1 ENHRY and CDR2 SYGVKD. After removal of 8 bases from V and 2 bases from J, the junction contained 7 bases not matched to a gene. The length of the CDR3 is 16 residues. This CDR3 is CAIGQLAGVNTGELFF. The CDR3, as DNA: TGTGCCATCGGCCAACTAGCGGGGGTTAACACCGGGGAGCTGTTTTTT.

V gene TRBV28 combines with J gene TRBJ2-7; D tentatively fits TRBD1 or TRBD2 (7 bases each). Germline V gene data show CDR1 as MDHEN and CDR2 as SYDVKM. The CDR3 is 16 amino acids. Between the trimmed V and J ends, which lost 5 bases and 0 bases, there was a span of 17 bases. Here the CDR3 DNA reads TGTGCCAGCAGTAGCGGGACAGCCTCAATCTCCTACGAGCAGTACTTC. Residues: CASSSGTASISYEQYF.

This clonotype has a handful of counts. Being one base from a much bigger clone, this may be a read error. The rearrangement joins TRBV11-2 to TRBJ1-2; D might be TRBD1 (6 bases). V lost 6 bases and J 6 bases, leaving 8 bases between the germline ends. The CDR3 sequence is 11 residues long. The germline V gene encodes CDR1 SGHAT and CDR2 FQNNGV. CDR3 sequence: CASRKGDGYTF. CDR3 coding DNA: TGTGCCAGCAGAAAGGGGGATGGCTACACCTTC.

This clonotype has at least ten counts. CDR3 region: CASSLPGLRYEQYF. CDR3 in DNA: TGTGCCAGCAGCCTACCGGGACTAAGGTACGAGCAGTACTTC. The rearrangement links TRBV6-1 to TRBJ2-7; 7 bases are a match to TRBD2. The CDR3 spans 14 residues. The germline gives CDR1 MNHNS, CDR2 SASEGT. V gave up 6 bases and J gave up 4 bases; unmatched junction bases: 9.

This clonotype has at least ten counts. This chain connects TRBV6-7 to TRBJ1-2; TRBD1 matches 8 bases. TRBV6-7 is an ORF, and what it does is uncertain. With 2 bases clipped from V and 3 bases from J, the junction kept 5 bases outside the gene matches. The CDR3 spans 15 residues. In nucleotides, the CDR3 is TGTGCCAGCAGTTACCGTCGGACAGGGTACTATGGCTACACCTTC. Translated, it gives CASSYRRTGYYGYTF.

The table lists this clonotype with a few counts. The V and J genes are TRBV4-3 and TRBJ1-6; D is undetermined. CDR3 length: 14 amino acids. The germline gives CDR1 LGHNA, CDR2 YSLEER. Trimming stripped 0 bases from V and 4 bases from J, with 4 bases between. The CDR3 DNA is TGCGCCAGCAGCCAAGAACCTTATAATTCACCCCTCCACTTT. Its translation is CASSQEPYNSPLHF.

The V gene is TRBV19, the J gene TRBJ1-5; TRBD1 aligns across 10 bases. V trimming: 8 bases; J trimming: 11 bases; junction bases outside the gene matches: 3. The CDR3 covers 11 residues. Germline V lookup: CDR1 LNHDA, CDR2 SQIVND (reference sequence). For the CDR3, the DNA is TGTGCCAGTGCGGACAGGGGGGCCCAGCATTTT. It codes for CASADRGAQHF.

The chain uses TRBV29-1 and TRBJ1-1; D not certain. The germline V and J ends were trimmed by 3 bases and 6 bases, with 14 bases remaining between them. The CDR3 runs 13 residues. Germline CDR1 is SQVTM and CDR2 is ANQGSEA. CDR3 DNA: TGCAGCGTTGAGGGAGCGAGGGTCGCTGAAGCTTTCTTT. As protein: CSVEGARVAEAFF.

On this clonotype: Germline is not matched at one junction end, which may reflect a read error. V is TRBV2 and J is TRBJ1-6, with D tentatively TRBD1 (5 bases). The germline CDR1 and CDR2 sequences are SNHLY and FYNNEI. CDR3 size: 13 residues. The CDR3 coding sequence is TGTGCCAGCAGTTTAACGGGGACTTCACCCCCCCACTTT. This translates into CASSLTGTSPPHF.

The V call is TRBV12-3 or TRBV12-4, the J call TRBJ1-5; D is possibly TRBD1 (5 bases). The germline V and J ends were trimmed by 3 bases and 6 bases, with 12 bases remaining between them. The CDR3 is 14 amino acids. The CDR3 region has the DNA TGTGCCAGCAGTTTTGGGGGGGAAACTCAGCCCCAGCATTTT. This codes for CASSFGGETQPQHF.

This clonotype came up many times. This chain uses TRBV29-1 with TRBJ2-2; D is unclear. Per the germline V gene, CDR1 is SQVTM and CDR2 is ANQGSEA. CDR3 size: 13 residues. V was pared by 6 bases and J by 1 base, with 9 bases between. The CDR3 loop reads CSVLNMNTGELFF. The CDR3 coding sequence is TGCAGCGTATTGAACATGAACACCGGGGAGCTGTTTTTT.

This chain connects TRBV29-1 to TRBJ2-5; 9 bases align to TRBD2. Germline CDR1 reads SQVTM; CDR2 reads ANQGSEA. Germline trimming cut 6 bases from V and 4 bases from J; bases unmatched to any gene: 12. This CDR3 is built from 15 residues. In DNA form, the CDR3 reads TGCAGCGTCCCTGGCATCCGCGGGAGGGGAGAGACCCAGTACTTC. This encodes CSVPGIRGRGETQYF.

CDR3 nucleotide sequence: TGTGCCAGCAGCTTAACGATAGGGGCAGGTGATGGGACTGAAGCTTTCTTT. Its protein product is CASSLTIGAGDGTEAFF. The chain uses TRBV7-3 and TRBJ1-1; TRBD1 is a possible D gene (5 bases). Germline V gives CDR1 SGHTA, CDR2 FQGTGA. V was clipped by 0 bases and J by 5 bases, with 19 bases between them. CDR3 length: 17 amino acids.

In its sample, this clonotype was seen many times. The chain has TRBV13 and TRBJ2-7; 7 bases are shared with TRBD1. The CDR3 sequence is 12 residues long. Germline V gene lookup returns CDR1 PRHDT and CDR2 FYEKMQ (reference sequence). V was clipped by 4 bases and J by 12 bases; unmatched bases: 9. The CDR3 is CASSYPGQPTYF. CDR3 sequence (DNA): TGTGCCAGCAGCTATCCGGGACAGCCTACGTACTTC. Supplemented by reference TRBV13 and TRBJ2-7, the full variable domain reads AAGVIQSPRHLIKEKRETATLKCYPIPRHDTVYWYQQGPGQDPQFLISFYEKMQSDKGSIPDRFSAQQFSDYHSELNMSSLELGDSALYFCASSYPGQPTYFGPGTRLTVT.

This clonotype was recorded a few times. V and J are TRBV2 and TRBJ1-1; 7 bases match TRBD1. The CDR3 contains 15 residues. The V segment lost 5 bases and the J segment 7 bases; nucleotides outside the gene matches: 13. Germline V lookup: CDR1 SNHLY, CDR2 FYNNEI. CDR3 DNA sequence: TGTGCCAGCAGTCGAGCTCCAGGGGGGCAGGGTGAAGCTTTCTTT. It codes for CASSRAPGGQGEAFF.

The chain joins TRBV2 to TRBJ2-1; the match to TRBD1 covers 12 bases. With V trimmed by 11 bases and J by 3 bases, 11 bases remained unmatched. The CDR3 consists of 16 residues. The germline gives CDR1 SNHLY, CDR2 FYNNEI. The CDR3 sequence is CARGTGGLDGYNEQFF. CDR3 in DNA: TGTGCCCGAGGGACAGGGGGCTTGGATGGCTACAATGAGCAGTTCTTC.

This clonotype has ten or more counts. The V call is TRBV7-9, the J call TRBJ1-5, with D perhaps matching TRBD1 (6 bases). Germline assignment: CDR1 SEHNR and CDR2 FQNEAQ (reference sequence). The CDR3 runs 16 residues. V was trimmed by 3 bases and J by 4 bases, leaving 16 bases between them. The CDR3, as DNA: TGTGCCAGCAGCTTCGGGACACCGGGGAGAAATCAGCCCCAGCATTTT. Translation: CASSFGTPGRNQPQHF.

This clonotype was seen just once. No DNA is shown, since the ends of the CDR3 on it are uncertain; the CDR3 is the one TCRdb lists. This chain joins TRBV25-1 and TRBJ2-2; no check of the table's D call, TRBD2, against the DNA was made. Including both end residues, the CDR3 is 17 amino acids long. Germline lookup yields CDR1 MGHDK and CDR2 SYGVNS. The CDR3 loop is CASSSGLAGGSPGSCFF.

This clonotype has just a few counts. Germline and junction disagree at one end, which may indicate a read error. The chain is built from TRBV7-2 and TRBJ2-7; TRBD1 might be the D (5 bases). CDR1 SGHTA and CDR2 FQGNSA come from the germline V gene. The CDR3 is made up of 12 amino acids. The CDR3 nucleotides read TGTGCCAGCAGCTTAGAATGGGGCCCTTCAGGGTTC. Protein: CASSLEWGPSGF.

Turning to this clonotype: The junction shows a germline mismatch at one end, possibly a read error. This chain uses TRBV6-2 or TRBV6-3 with TRBJ1-1; D may be TRBD1 (6 bases). Germline V lookup: CDR1 MNHEY, CDR2 SVGEGT. There are 15 residues in the CDR3. In DNA form, the CDR3 reads TGTGCCATCAGTTACTCGAGGACAGCTCCTTCGGGGGCTTTCTTT. Its protein product is CAISYSRTAPSGAFF.

The CDR3 sequence: CASSPGPSSVYEQYF. The CDR3 DNA reads TGTGCCAGCAGTCCCGGGCCCTCCTCTGTATACGAGCAGTACTTC. The rearrangement joins TRBV12-3 or TRBV12-4 to TRBJ2-7; D gene uncertain. This CDR3 contains 15 residues. Trimming took off 5 bases at V and 4 bases at J, with 18 bases between the two ends.

The count of this clonotype is one. A read error may explain this, as a much larger clone is one base away. The chain has TRBV10-3 and TRBJ1-5, with a tentative D call TRBD1 (5 bases). The CDR3 sequence is 14 residues long. From germline, CDR1 is ENHRY and CDR2 SYGVKD. Trimming removed 3 bases at V and 4 bases at J, with 10 bases between. The CDR3 DNA reads as TGTGCCATCAGTGAAGGGACCGAAAATCAGCCCCAGCATTTT. It encodes CAISEGTENQPQHF.

The chain links TRBV12-3 or TRBV12-4 to TRBJ1-1, with 8 bases identical to TRBD1. This CDR3 is 17 amino acids long. Unmatched junction bases numbered 12, after V lost 6 bases and J lost 0 bases. CDR3 nucleotide sequence: TGTGCCAGCAGCCCCAGGGGGCCCTCGGCCTTGAACACTGAAGCTTTCTTT. This sequence encodes CASSPRGPSALNTEAFF.

The gene calls are TRBV7-9 and TRBJ2-7, with 9 bases matching TRBD1. This CDR3 region has 16 residues. J was trimmed by 4 bases and V by 6 bases; bases with no gene match: 13. The germline V gene has CDR1 SEHNR and CDR2 FQNEAQ (reference sequence). The CDR3 DNA sequence: TGTGCCAGCAGTGAAGGGACAGGGCGGGGTGTGTACGAGCAGTACTTC. Amino acid sequence: CASSEGTGRGVYEQYF.

This rearrangement joins TRBV19 to TRBJ1-4; no clear D. V lost 3 bases to trimming and J lost 6 bases, with 8 bases between them. The germline CDR1 and CDR2 sequences are LNHDA and SQIVND (reference sequence). This CDR3 comprises 13 residues. The CDR3 loop is CASSMREDEKLFF. CDR3 nucleotides: TGTGCCAGTAGTATGAGGGAGGATGAAAAACTGTTTTTT.

A remark on this clonotype: Compared with germline, one end of the junction differs, possibly owing to a read error. The chain couples TRBV20-1 to TRBJ2-3; TRBD1 might be the D (5 bases). CDR1 and CDR2 (germline): DFQATT, SNEGSKA (reference sequence). The CDR3 consists of 14 residues. In DNA form, the CDR3 reads TGCAGTGCCAGACGGCAGGGCGGCACTGATACGCAGTATTTT. It yields the protein CSARRQGGTDTQYF.

Of note for this clonotype: A clone one base away is much larger, so this may be a read error. The rearrangement joins TRBV5-1 to TRBJ2-5; 7 bases align to TRBD1. The ends lost 2 bases at V and 4 bases at J; junction bases unmatched: 8. Germline CDR1 is SGHRS and CDR2 is YFSETQ. This CDR3 contains 15 residues. Written as DNA, the CDR3 is TGCGCCAGCAGCTTAACCGGGGCAGGGGGAGAGACCCAGTACTTC. This codes for CASSLTGAGGETQYF.

This clonotype has a count of ten or more. The chain joins TRBV29-1 to TRBJ2-2; D uncertain. From germline, CDR1 is SQVTM and CDR2 ANQGSEA. This CDR3 is 12 amino acids long. CDR3 nucleotide sequence: TGCAGATTTGGGCATTCCACCGGGGAGCTGTTTTTT. It translates to CRFGHSTGELFF.